A single sample is the source of the 24 T cell receptor beta chains below, sequenced in a study of T-cell memory formation after mild COVID-19 (dated by TCRdb to 2020 to 2023). The method was 5' RACE. The data were produced on an Illumina NovaSeq 6000. In TCRdb, the public reads were trimmed at Q25 with fastp and aligned with MiXCR, with productive beta chains retained. Rows with a matching CDR3 protein are joined into one entry that keeps the most common DNA and genes. In this sample the table shows roughly 400,000 distinct CDR3 sequences, 20% to 25% of which occur a single time. The ten largest clones capture 7% to 9.5% of the sample. Input material: PBMCs or a T cell subset sorted from them (not recorded which). All receptors derive from an adult woman who had mild COVID-19 (a few samples of this study predate the infection). The sample titles of this study are shuffled in the database, so cell type and time point are left out; the donor was told from shared clones.

This clonotype occurred a few times. J is TRBJ1-6 and V is TRBV5-6; tentatively, D is TRBD1 (6 bases). V was shortened by 2 bases and J by 10 bases, with 13 bases between the two germline ends. CDR1 and CDR2 from the germline V gene are SGHDT and YYEEEE. This CDR3 is 14 amino acids long. The CDR3 reads CASSFGQRDSPLHF. The CDR3 DNA reads as TGTGCCAGCAGCTTTGGACAGAGGGACTCACCCCTCCACTTT.

This clonotype was observed a handful of times. In DNA form, the CDR3 reads TGTGCCAGCAGCTTGGTTTCAGAGGCTTATGGCTACACCTTC. It yields the protein CASSLVSEAYGYTF. The chain uses TRBV5-8 and TRBJ1-2; D unresolved. The length of the CDR3 is 14 residues. Trimming removed 0 bases from V and 5 bases from J, with 11 bases in between. Looked up from germline, CDR1 is SGHTS and CDR2 is YDEGEE.

This clonotype was counted only a few times. The J gene is TRBJ2-7, the V gene TRBV11-2, with TRBD2 matching 8 bases. The CDR3 extends over 15 amino acids. V lost 7 bases to trimming and J lost 4 bases; unmatched junction nucleotides: 12. CDR1 and CDR2 from the germline V gene are SGHAT and FQNNGV. In DNA form, the CDR3 reads TGTGCCAGCACCCACGAAAACGGGAGGGATTACGAGCAGTACTTC. Protein sequence: CASTHENGRDYEQYF.

The gene calls are TRBV30 and TRBJ2-7; maybe TRBD2 (6 bases). The V end lost 5 bases, the J end lost 2 bases, and 13 bases lay between the germline ends. The CDR3 contains 13 residues. Per germline, CDR1 GTSNPN and CDR2 SVGIG (reference sequence). CDR3 sequence: CAWAGGAPYEQYF. In nucleotides, the CDR3 is TGTGCCTGGGCAGGAGGGGCCCCCTACGAGCAGTACTTC.

This clonotype was found a few times. The chain is built from TRBV15 and TRBJ2-5; tentatively, D is TRBD1 (5 bases). Germline V gene data show CDR1 as LNHNV and CDR2 as YYDKDF (reference sequence). CDR3 length: 15 residues. Trimming cost V 0 bases and J 2 bases, with 10 bases left between them. CDR3 coding DNA: TGTGCCACCAGCAGAGATCTGACAGAACAAGAGACCCAGTACTTC. Protein sequence: CATSRDLTEQETQYF. The entire variable domain, with the rest obtained from reference TRBV15 and TRBJ2-5, is as follows: DAMVIQNPRYQVTQFGKPVTLSCSQTLNHNVMYWYQQKSSQAPKLLFHYYDKDFNNEADTPDNFQSRRPNTSFCFLDIRSPGLGDTAMYLCATSRDLTEQETQYFGPGTRLLVL.

The rearrangement links TRBV7-9 to TRBJ2-5; 10 bases map to TRBD1. Losses at the gene ends were 5 bases for V and 5 bases for J; bases not matched to a gene: 11. The CDR3 covers 16 residues. Germline V gene sequence: CDR1 SEHNR, CDR2 FQNEAQ (reference sequence). CDR3 sequence: CASSPIPGQGTETQYF. Here the CDR3 DNA reads TGTGCCAGCAGCCCGATACCGGGACAGGGGACGGAGACCCAGTACTTC.

There are a few counts of this clonotype. A read error may be the cause here, since a much bigger clone is one base away. The chain is built from TRBV12-3 or TRBV12-4 and TRBJ2-6, with no clear D. V dropped 6 bases and J dropped 0 bases, with 3 bases sitting between them. The CDR3 loop spans 13 amino acids. This CDR3 is CASSISGANVLTF. The DNA for the CDR3 is TGTGCCAGCAGCATCTCTGGGGCCAACGTCCTGACTTTC.

The chain employs TRBV12-3 or TRBV12-4 and TRBJ1-2, with D perhaps matching TRBD1 (5 bases). The length of the CDR3 is 19 residues. The V end lost 6 bases, the J end lost 5 bases, and 31 bases lay between the germline ends. For the CDR3, the DNA is TGTGCCAGCAGACCCTGGGGCCAGGGTTCTGCCGACTTTGGTTATGGCTACACCTTC. Residues: CASRPWGQGSADFGYGYTF.

The V call is TRBV5-1, the J call TRBJ1-2; D gene unclear. Germline V gene sequence: CDR1 SGHRS, CDR2 YFSETQ. The V end lost 0 bases, the J end lost 3 bases, and 12 bases lay between the germline ends. The CDR3 runs to 15 residues. CDR3 bases: TGCGCCAGCAGCTTGGTGACGGCAGGTCACTATGGCTACACCTTC. Residues: CASSLVTAGHYGYTF. Full variable domain (missing parts from reference TRBV5-1 and TRBJ1-2): KAGVTQTPRYLIKTRGQQVTLSCSPISGHRSVSWYQQTPGQGLQFLFEYFSETQRNKGNFPGRFSGRQFSNSRSEMNVSTLELGDSALYLCASSLVTAGHYGYTFGSGTRLTVV.

The chain is built from TRBV4-1 and TRBJ2-5; 9 bases align to TRBD2. The CDR3 spans 19 residues. CDR1 MGHRA and CDR2 YSYEKL come from the germline V gene. The V segment lost 3 bases and the J segment 2 bases; nucleotides outside the gene matches: 16. The CDR3 nucleotides read TGCGCCAGCAGCCAGGCTGAAGAAGCGGGGGGCCTTTTTCAAGAGACCCAGTACTTC. Its protein product is CASSQAEEAGGLFQETQYF.

The chain combines TRBV24-1 with TRBJ2-7; TRBD2 matches at 11 bases. Germline values: CDR1 KGHDR, CDR2 SFDVKD. V shed 6 bases and J 3 bases; nucleotides not matched to a gene: 12. The CDR3 is made up of 17 amino acids. This chain's CDR3 is CATSSGVAGGRYYEQYF. CDR3 in DNA: TGTGCCACCAGTTCGGGGGTAGCGGGAGGGCGTTACTACGAGCAGTACTTC.

The table lists this clonotype with a few counts. The chain joins TRBV29-1 to TRBJ2-5, with D tentatively TRBD2 (6 bases). V lost 1 base and J lost 1, with 22 bases in between. Per germline, CDR1 SQVTM and CDR2 ANQGSEA. This CDR3 spans 18 amino acids. CDR3 nucleotides: TGCAGCGTTGAAGGTCAGGGTATGTGGAGGGAGCGCCAAGAGACCCAGTACTTC. Translated, it gives CSVEGQGMWRERQETQYF.

This clonotype was counted only a few times. The chain links TRBV18 to TRBJ1-6, with D unclear. V lost 3 bases to trimming and J lost 5 bases, with 11 bases between them. This CDR3 has 15 amino acids. CDR1 KGHSH and CDR2 LQKENI come from the germline V gene. CDR3 sequence reads: CASSPGQADNSPLHF. CDR3 in DNA: TGTGCCAGCTCACCTGGCCAGGCGGATAATTCACCCCTCCACTTT.

This sequence joins TRBV19 and TRBJ2-1; TRBD2 matches at 7 bases. This CDR3 has 13 residues. The germline CDR1 and CDR2 sequences are LNHDA and SQIVND (reference sequence). The V segment lost 3 bases and the J segment 8 bases; nucleotides outside the gene matches: 4. The CDR3 region has the DNA TGTGCCAGTAGTATCCGGGGGAGGGATGAGCAGTTCTTC. It is translated as CASSIRGRDEQFF.

This clonotype was observed a few times. This chain uses TRBV18 with TRBJ2-3, with 8 bases fitting TRBD2. Germline lookup yields CDR1 KGHSH and CDR2 LQKENI. The J segment lost 8 bases and the V segment lost 3 bases, leaving 7 bases of the junction unmatched. The CDR3 extends over 14 amino acids. The CDR3 DNA reads TGTGCCAGCTCACCCCCGATCAGCGGGAGTACGCAGTATTTT. Translating it yields CASSPPISGSTQYF.

This clonotype was picked up a small number of times. The V gene is TRBV6-2 or TRBV6-3, the J gene TRBJ1-4; 7 nucleotides match TRBD1. Trimming took 4 bases from V and 5 from J; bases not matched to a gene: 7. The CDR3 has 15 residues. CDR1 MNHEY and CDR2 SVGEGT come from the germline V gene. In DNA, the CDR3 is TGTGCCAGCAGTTCCGGACAGGCGCTCAATGAAAAACTGTTTTTT. Translating it yields CASSSGQALNEKLFF.

This clonotype was seen a handful of times. The J gene is TRBJ2-3, the V gene TRBV15, with D possibly matching TRBD1 (6 bases). Germline CDR1 and CDR2: LNHNV and YYDKDF (reference sequence). Trimming removed 1 base from V and 6 bases from J, with 8 bases in between. The CDR3 spans 13 residues. CDR3 residues: CATSRVGADTQYF. The CDR3 nucleotides read TGTGCCACCAGCAGAGTGGGGGCCGATACGCAGTATTTT. Looking up the rest from reference TRBV15 and TRBJ2-3 gives the full variable domain: DAMVIQNPRYQVTQFGKPVTLSCSQTLNHNVMYWYQQKSSQAPKLLFHYYDKDFNNEADTPDNFQSRRPNTSFCFLDIRSPGLGDTAMYLCATSRVGADTQYFGPGTRLTVL.

This clonotype was counted only a few times. V gene TRBV4-1 combines with J gene TRBJ1-2; D unclear. The germline CDR1 and CDR2 sequences are MGHRA and YSYEKL. The length of the CDR3 is 15 residues. Trimming stripped 0 bases from V and 5 bases from J, with 13 bases between. CDR3 DNA sequence: TGCGCCAGCAGCCAAGACTCGGGAGTACGATATGGCTACACCTTC. Amino acids: CASSQDSGVRYGYTF.

CDR3 DNA: TGTGCCAGCAGCCCAGGGCGGTTTGGTAGTGAGCAGTTCTTC. Translation: CASSPGRFGSEQFF. The chain joins TRBV11-2 to TRBJ2-1; D might be TRBD1 (5 bases). The CDR3 spans 14 residues. CDR1 is SGHAT and CDR2 is FQNNGV in the germline V gene. The V end was cut by 5 bases, the J end by 9 bases, with 17 bases between. The entire variable domain, with the rest obtained from reference TRBV11-2 and TRBJ2-1, is as follows: EAGVAQSPRYKIIEKRQSVAFWCNPISGHATLYWYQQILGQGPKLLIQFQNNGVVDDSQLPKDRFSAERLKGVDSTLKIQPAKLEDSAVYLCASSPGRFGSEQFFGPGTRLTVL.

Turning to this clonotype: One end of the junction is discordant with germline, which a read error may explain. The chain carries TRBV7-2 and TRBJ2-2; D may be TRBD1 (5 bases). The CDR3 loop spans 16 amino acids. The germline V gene has CDR1 SGHTA and CDR2 FQGNSA. CDR3 protein: CASSLLGVGNAGELFF. CDR3 nucleotide sequence: TGTGCCAGCAGCTTACTAGGGGTAGGGAACGCCGGGGAGCTGTTTTTT.

This chain connects TRBV3-1 to TRBJ1-2; D uncertain. V shed 8 bases and J shed 0 bases, with 7 bases lying between them. This CDR3 contains 12 residues. Looked up from germline, CDR1 is LGHDT and CDR2 is YNNKEL (reference sequence). In nucleotides, the CDR3 is TGTGCCAGCGGCGGGGCTAACTATGGCTACACCTTC. This gives the protein CASGGANYGYTF.

In this sample, this clonotype turned up many times. In nucleotides, the CDR3 is TGCGCCAGCAGCTTGGCCTCGGACCCTGCCTACGAGCAGTACTTC. This codes for CASSLASDPAYEQYF. The chain combines TRBV5-1 with TRBJ2-7; D is unclear. The CDR3 runs to 15 residues. The germline CDR1 and CDR2 sequences are SGHRS and YFSETQ. V dropped 0 bases and J dropped 2 bases, with 12 bases sitting between them.

The chain employs TRBV4-1 and TRBJ1-2; 8 bases align to TRBD1. Looked up from germline, CDR1 is MGHRA and CDR2 is YSYEKL. The CDR3 sequence is 16 residues long. After removal of 0 bases from V and 0 bases from J, the junction contained 3 bases not matched to a gene. This CDR3 is CASSQDWDRTNYGYTF. The CDR3, as DNA: TGCGCCAGCAGCCAAGATTGGGACAGGACTAACTATGGCTACACCTTC.

V is TRBV11-1 and J is TRBJ2-7; 10 bases match TRBD1. CDR3 length equals 16 residues. The V gene's germline CDR1 is SGHAT and CDR2 FQDESV (reference sequence). J lost 0 bases, V lost 3 bases, and 5 bases had no gene match. The CDR3 DNA reads as TGTGCCAGCAGCTTCCCGGGACAGGGGTTCTCCTACGAGCAGTACTTC. Translation: CASSFPGQGFSYEQYF.